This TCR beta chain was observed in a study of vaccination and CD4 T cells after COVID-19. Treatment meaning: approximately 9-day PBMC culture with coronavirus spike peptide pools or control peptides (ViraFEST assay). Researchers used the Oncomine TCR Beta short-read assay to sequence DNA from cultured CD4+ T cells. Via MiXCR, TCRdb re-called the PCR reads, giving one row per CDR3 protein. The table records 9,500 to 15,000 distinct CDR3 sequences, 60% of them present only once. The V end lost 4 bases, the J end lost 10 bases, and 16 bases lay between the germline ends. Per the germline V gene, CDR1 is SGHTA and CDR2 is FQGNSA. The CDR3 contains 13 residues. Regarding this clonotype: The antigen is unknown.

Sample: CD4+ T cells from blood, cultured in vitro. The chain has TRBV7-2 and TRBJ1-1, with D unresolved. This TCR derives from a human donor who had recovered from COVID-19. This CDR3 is CASSSRPWAVAFF. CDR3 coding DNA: TGTGCCAGCAGCTCCCGACCCTGGGCGGTAGCTTTCTTT.